The clone carrying this T cell receptor (beta chain) was seen at least ten times. Library preparation (for TCRbeta) was performed with unique molecular identifiers. TCRdb itself ran the PCR reads through MiXCR, one entry per CDR3 protein. The sample records a few hundred thousand distinct CDR3 sequences, over 9.5% being singletons. The CDR3 spans 18 residues. These data belong to a study of T-cell reconstitution after alpha-beta-depleted transplantation in children. This chain connects TRBV21-1 to TRBJ1-1; TRBD1, the table's D call, was not compared with the DNA. TRBV21-1 is labeled a pseudogene. The sequence came from a human donor who donated a stem cell graft to a child with SCID. This specimen consisted of PBMCs from the stem cell graft donor, obtained from the stem cell graft. DNA of the CDR3: TGTGCCAGCAGCAAAGGGGGGGGGGATAAGGTCTTGAACACTGAAGCTTTCTTT. This gives the protein CASSKGGGDKVLNTEAFF.